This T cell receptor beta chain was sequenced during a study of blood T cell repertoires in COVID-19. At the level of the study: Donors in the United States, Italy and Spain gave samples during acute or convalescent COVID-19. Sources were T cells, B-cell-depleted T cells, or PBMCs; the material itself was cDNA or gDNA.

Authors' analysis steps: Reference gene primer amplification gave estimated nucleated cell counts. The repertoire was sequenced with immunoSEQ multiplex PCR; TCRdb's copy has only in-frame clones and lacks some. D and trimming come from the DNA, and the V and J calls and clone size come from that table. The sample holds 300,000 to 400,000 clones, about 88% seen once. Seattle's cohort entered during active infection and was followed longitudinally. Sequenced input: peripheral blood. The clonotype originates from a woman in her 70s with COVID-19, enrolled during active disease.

This CDR3 reads CASSQGTGGDQPQHF. The DNA of the CDR3 is TGTGCCAGCAGCCAAGGGACAGGGGGCGATCAGCCCCAGCATTTT. The V gene is TRBV4-2, the J gene TRBJ1-5; TRBD1 matches 11 bases. The length of the CDR3 is 15 residues. Trimming cost V 1 base and J 5 bases; bases outside gene matches: 1. Germline loops: CDR1 LGHNA, CDR2 YNFKEQ.